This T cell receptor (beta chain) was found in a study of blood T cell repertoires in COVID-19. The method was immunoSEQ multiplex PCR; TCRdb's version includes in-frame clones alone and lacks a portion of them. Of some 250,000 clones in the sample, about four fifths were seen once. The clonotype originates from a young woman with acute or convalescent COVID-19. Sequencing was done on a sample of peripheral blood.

CDR3 residues: CASSTRQGSSYEQYF. DNA of the CDR3: TGTGCCAGCAGCACCAGACAGGGAAGCTCCTACGAGCAGTACTTC. The gene calls are TRBV7-8 and TRBJ2-7, with TRBD1 identical over 7 bases. In germline, CDR1 is SGHVS, CDR2 FQNEAQ. The length of the CDR3 is 15 residues. V lost 5 bases and J lost 0; bases outside the gene matches: 7.